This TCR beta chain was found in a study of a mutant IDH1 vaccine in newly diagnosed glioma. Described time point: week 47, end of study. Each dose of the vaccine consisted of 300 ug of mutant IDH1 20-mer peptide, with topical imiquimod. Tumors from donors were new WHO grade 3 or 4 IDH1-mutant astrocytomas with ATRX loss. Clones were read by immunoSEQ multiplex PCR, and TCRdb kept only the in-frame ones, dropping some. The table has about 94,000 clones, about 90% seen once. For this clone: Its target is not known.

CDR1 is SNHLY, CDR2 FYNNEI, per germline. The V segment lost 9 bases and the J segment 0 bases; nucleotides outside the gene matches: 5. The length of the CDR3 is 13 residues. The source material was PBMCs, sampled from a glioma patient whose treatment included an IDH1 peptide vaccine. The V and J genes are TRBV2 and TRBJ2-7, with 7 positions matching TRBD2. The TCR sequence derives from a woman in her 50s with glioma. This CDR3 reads CASMGGTSYEQYF. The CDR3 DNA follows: TGTGCCAGTATGGGGGGGACCTCCTACGAGCAGTACTTC.